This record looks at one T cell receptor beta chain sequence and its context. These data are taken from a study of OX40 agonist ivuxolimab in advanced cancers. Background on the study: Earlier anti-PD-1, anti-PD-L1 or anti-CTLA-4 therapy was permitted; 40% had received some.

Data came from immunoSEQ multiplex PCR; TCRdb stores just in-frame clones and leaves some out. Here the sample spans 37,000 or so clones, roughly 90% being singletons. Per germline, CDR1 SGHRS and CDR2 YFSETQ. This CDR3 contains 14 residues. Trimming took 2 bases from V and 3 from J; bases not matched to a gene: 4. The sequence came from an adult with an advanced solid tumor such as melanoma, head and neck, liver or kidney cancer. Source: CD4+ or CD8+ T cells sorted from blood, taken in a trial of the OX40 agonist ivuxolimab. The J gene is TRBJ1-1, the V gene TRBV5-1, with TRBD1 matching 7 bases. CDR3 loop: CASSFGQGDTEAFF. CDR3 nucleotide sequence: TGCGCCAGCAGCTTTGGTCAGGGGGACACTGAAGCTTTCTTT.